Shown below are 20 T cell receptor beta chains from a single sample sequenced in a study of T cells in Graves' hyperthyroidism and ophthalmopathy. The investigators amplified TCR beta CDR3 regions from RNA transcripts. RT-PCR in the first round (using the HTBI primer set) targeted the TCR CDR3. TCRdb independently ran MiXCR on the multiplex PCR reads; one entry per CDR3 protein. This sample has roughly 400,000 distinct CDR3 sequences, with around an eighth found just once. Source material: blood. Receptors originate from a man over 45 with Graves' ophthalmopathy.

There are a few counts of this clonotype. The genes are TRBV11-2 and TRBJ2-6, with D hard to call. From germline, CDR1 is SGHAT and CDR2 FQNNGV. Trimming removed 1 base at V and 0 bases at J, with 10 bases between. CDR3 length equals 17 residues. The CDR3 reads CASSLAVKFSGANVLTF. DNA of the CDR3: TGTGCCAGCAGCTTAGCAGTGAAGTTCTCTGGGGCCAACGTCCTGACTTTC. Together with reference TRBV11-2 and TRBJ2-6, the CDR3 gives the full variable domain: EAGVAQSPRYKIIEKRQSVAFWCNPISGHATLYWYQQILGQGPKLLIQFQNNGVVDDSQLPKDRFSAERLKGVDSTLKIQPAKLEDSAVYLCASSLAVKFSGANVLTFGAGSRLTVL.

This clonotype showed up just a few times. The rearrangement joins TRBV9 to TRBJ1-1, with 9 bases identical to TRBD1. The CDR3 extends over 16 amino acids. The J segment lost 2 bases and the V segment lost 4 bases, leaving 9 bases of the junction unmatched. Germline CDR1 SGDLS, CDR2 YYNGEE. The CDR3 sequence is CASSPRDRVGNTEAFF. CDR3 in DNA: TGTGCCAGCAGCCCCAGGGACAGGGTCGGAAACACTGAAGCTTTCTTT.

The table lists this clonotype with many counts. The chain joins TRBV6-1 to TRBJ2-7; no firm D call. Trimming removed 6 bases at V and 3 bases at J, with 9 bases between. Germline V gene sequence: CDR1 MNHNS, CDR2 SASEGT. The CDR3 spans 12 residues. This CDR3 is CASSRKDYEQYF. CDR3 sequence (DNA): TGTGCCAGCAGCCGGAAAGACTACGAGCAGTACTTC.

The rearrangement joins TRBV3-1 to TRBJ1-6; D ambiguous. The CDR3 extends over 15 amino acids. Germline values: CDR1 LGHDT, CDR2 YNNKEL (reference sequence). Trimming cost V 0 bases and J 10 bases, with 13 bases left between them. CDR3 region: CASSQDAEGSSPLHF. In DNA, the CDR3 is TGTGCCAGCAGCCAAGATGCGGAGGGCAGCTCACCCCTCCACTTT.

This clonotype showed up many times. The CDR3 region is CSARGSLVLDEQFF. The CDR3 nucleotides read TGCAGTGCTAGGGGTAGCTTAGTCCTTGATGAGCAGTTCTTC. The chain recombines TRBV20-1 with TRBJ2-1; D ambiguous. V lost 3 bases and J 8 bases, leaving 17 bases between the germline ends. From germline, CDR1 is DFQATT and CDR2 SNEGSKA (reference sequence). The CDR3 runs 14 residues.

The chain is built from TRBV6-1 and TRBJ1-1; 11 nucleotides agree with TRBD1. This CDR3 contains 15 residues. Germline V CDR1 and CDR2: MNHNS, SASEGT. The V and J ends lost 8 bases and 1 base, in that order; junction bases with no gene match: 6. The CDR3 reads CASGSDRGPNTEAFF. CDR3 nucleotide sequence: TGTGCCAGCGGGTCGGACAGGGGGCCGAACACTGAAGCTTTCTTT.

This clonotype has at least ten counts. The V gene is TRBV7-9, the J gene TRBJ2-1; 7 bases line up with TRBD2. Germline CDR1 SEHNR, CDR2 FQNEAQ (reference sequence). The CDR3 covers 14 residues. The trim removed 3 bases at V and 12 bases at J, leaving 11 bases unmatched. The CDR3 DNA follows: TGTGCCAGCAGCTTCTATGGGATTCCGGGGGGGCAGTTCTTC. Its protein product is CASSFYGIPGGQFF.

This clonotype has more than one count but fewer than ten. V is TRBV10-3 and J is TRBJ2-3, with a weak D call TRBD1 (6 bases). The CDR3 totals 14 residues. Trimming took off 6 bases at V and 0 bases at J, with 10 bases between the two ends. The germline V gene encodes CDR1 ENHRY and CDR2 SYGVKD. The CDR3 DNA reads as TGTGCCATCAGACGGGACACGAGCACAGATACGCAGTATTTT. Residues: CAIRRDTSTDTQYF.

This clonotype was observed a few times. The chain joins TRBV2 to TRBJ2-6; a possible D gene is TRBD1 (6 bases). This CDR3 contains 14 residues. Deletions cut 10 bases from V and 2 bases from J, with 12 bases between. From germline, CDR1 is SNHLY and CDR2 FYNNEI. CDR3: CATKRTAGANVLTF. Written as DNA, the CDR3 is TGTGCCACCAAAAGGACAGCTGGGGCCAACGTCCTGACTTTC. Together with reference TRBV2 and TRBJ2-6, the CDR3 gives the full variable domain: EPEVTQTPSHQVTQMGQEVILRCVPISNHLYFYWYRQILGQKVEFLVSFYNNEISEKSEIFDDQFSVERPDGSNFTLKIRSTKLEDSAMYFCATKRTAGANVLTFGAGSRLTVL.

This clonotype was found a few times. V and J are TRBV5-1 and TRBJ1-1; D unclear. Germline V lookup: CDR1 SGHRS, CDR2 YFSETQ. The V end lost 0 bases, the J end lost 6 bases, and 9 bases lay between the germline ends. The CDR3 sequence is 13 residues long. The CDR3: CASSLDSLSEAFF. The CDR3 coding sequence is TGCGCCAGCAGCTTGGACAGCCTATCTGAAGCTTTCTTT.

Ten or more counts support this clonotype. This chain links TRBV11-3 with TRBJ1-1, with D possibly TRBD1 on 5 matching bases. Germline lookup yields CDR1 SGHNT and CDR2 YENEEA. V was clipped by 1 base and J by 4 bases, with 10 bases between them. The CDR3 loop spans 14 amino acids. The CDR3 loop is CASSLGLRATEAFF. CDR3 DNA sequence: TGTGCCAGCAGCTTAGGTCTCAGGGCCACTGAAGCTTTCTTT.

This clonotype has a count of ten or more. The chain couples TRBV12-3 or TRBV12-4 to TRBJ2-1; TRBD2 aligns across 14 bases. The CDR3 totals 19 residues. The ends lost 1 base at V and 3 bases at J; junction bases unmatched: 8. The CDR3 is CASSLGPGLAGEVYNEQFF. For the CDR3, the DNA is TGTGCCAGCAGTTTAGGCCCGGGACTAGCGGGAGAGGTCTACAATGAGCAGTTCTTC.

With regard to this clonotype: It may be a read error: a sequence one base away is much more abundant. V usage is TRBV19 and J usage is TRBJ2-6; no firm D call. Trimming left V 7 bases short and J 0 bases short, with 4 bases between. CDR3 length: 13 amino acids. CDR1 LNHDA and CDR2 SQIVND come from the germline V gene (reference sequence). CDR3 sequence: CASTISGANVLTF. CDR3 sequence (DNA): TGTGCCAGTACTATCTCTGGGGCCAACGTCCTGACTTTC.

This clonotype was found many times. The chain joins TRBV5-8 to TRBJ2-1, with 12 bases that match TRBD2. Trimming removed 4 bases from V and 5 bases from J; junction bases left unmatched: 7. CDR1 is SGHTS, CDR2 YDEGEE, per germline. The CDR3 is made up of 16 amino acids. In DNA, the CDR3 is TGTGCCAGCAGCCACCAACGGACTAGCGGGAACAATGAGCAGTTCTTC. Translated, it gives CASSHQRTSGNNEQFF.

For this clonotype: A junction end diverges from the germline sequence, so it may reflect a read error. The rearrangement uses TRBV30 and TRBJ2-2, with 8 bases matching TRBD1. Per the germline V gene, CDR1 is GTSNPN and CDR2 is SVGIG (reference sequence). The CDR3 runs 13 residues. The CDR3 loop reads CAWGATGAGELLF. The CDR3 DNA follows: TGTGCCTGGGGCGCGACAGGGGCCGGGGAGCTGCTTTTT.

This clonotype was observed a few times. The chain joins TRBV6-1 to TRBJ2-1, with TRBD2 matching 7 bases. The CDR3 is made up of 15 amino acids. In germline, CDR1 is MNHNS, CDR2 SASEGT. V dropped 7 bases and J dropped 6; count of bases not matched to a gene: 12. CDR3 in amino acids: CASNQGLVRGNEQFF. CDR3 sequence (DNA): TGTGCCAGCAACCAAGGACTAGTTCGTGGCAATGAGCAGTTCTTC.

The V and J genes are TRBV20-1 and TRBJ2-3; D is possibly TRBD2 (6 bases). Looked up from germline, CDR1 is DFQATT and CDR2 is SNEGSKA (reference sequence). Between the trimmed V and J ends, which lost 4 bases and 4 bases, there was a span of 12 bases. This CDR3 spans 13 amino acids. The CDR3 is CSANRRDPDTQYF. As DNA, the CDR3 is TGCAGTGCTAATAGGCGGGACCCAGATACGCAGTATTTT.

There are a few counts of this clonotype. J is TRBJ1-6 and V is TRBV5-1; perhaps TRBD1 as D (6 bases). The V end lost 0 bases, the J end lost 8 bases, and 6 bases lay between the germline ends. Germline CDR1 and CDR2: SGHRS and YFSETQ. The CDR3 loop spans 13 amino acids. The DNA for the CDR3 is TGCGCCAGCAGCTTGGACAGGGATTCACCCCTCCACTTT. Its translation is CASSLDRDSPLHF. The whole variable domain, remainder taken from reference TRBV5-1 and TRBJ1-6, is KAGVTQTPRYLIKTRGQQVTLSCSPISGHRSVSWYQQTPGQGLQFLFEYFSETQRNKGNFPGRFSGRQFSNSRSEMNVSTLELGDSALYLCASSLDRDSPLHFGNGTRLTVT.

This rearrangement joins TRBV10-3 to TRBJ1-2; possible D gene TRBD1, 6 bases. V was cut by 2 bases and J by 2 bases, with 15 bases left in between. CDR1 and CDR2 (germline): ENHRY, SYGVKD. This CDR3 region has 16 residues. This CDR3 reads CAISEMKSGENYGYTF. In nucleotides, the CDR3 is TGTGCCATCAGTGAGATGAAGTCAGGGGAGAACTATGGCTACACCTTC.

Ten or more counts support this clonotype. The chain combines TRBV30 with TRBJ1-2; unclear D gene. V was trimmed by 4 bases and J by 3 bases, leaving 9 bases between them. Germline V gene data show CDR1 as GTSNPN and CDR2 as SVGIG (reference sequence). This CDR3 comprises 12 residues. The CDR3: CAWKGPYYGYTF. The CDR3 DNA sequence: TGTGCCTGGAAGGGCCCCTACTATGGCTACACCTTC.